These 26 T cell receptor beta chains were sequenced from one sample in a study of T-cell reconstitution after alpha-beta-depleted transplantation in children. Preparation of the TCRbeta library used unique molecular identifiers. TCRdb re-analysed the PCR reads in MiXCR, keeping a single row per CDR3 protein. The sample lists about 500,000 distinct CDR3 sequences; about 30% were seen once. The specimen was PBMCs from the stem cell graft donor, collected from the stem cell graft. The source is a human donor who donated a stem cell graft to a child with aplastic anemia.

The chain combines TRBV20-1 with TRBJ2-5; D possibly corresponds to TRBD1 (5 bases). In germline, CDR1 is DFQATT, CDR2 SNEGSKA (reference sequence). CDR3 size: 13 residues. V gave up 3 bases and J gave up 5 bases, with 13 bases separating them. CDR3 amino acids: CSARMPGSETQYF. In nucleotides, the CDR3 is TGCAGTGCTAGGATGCCAGGGTCGGAGACCCAGTACTTC.

There are many counts of this clonotype. The chain carries TRBV5-6 and TRBJ2-5; maybe TRBD2 (6 bases). CDR1 and CDR2 from the germline V gene are SGHDT and YYEEEE. V was trimmed by 2 bases and J by 4 bases, leaving 6 bases between them. The CDR3 is made up of 12 amino acids. The CDR3 DNA is TGTGCCAGCAGCTTAGCGGGAGAGACCCAGTACTTC. Encoded protein: CASSLAGETQYF.

This clonotype appeared a few times. The J gene is TRBJ1-2, the V gene TRBV25-1; a possible D gene is TRBD1 (6 bases). Per the germline V gene, CDR1 is MGHDK and CDR2 is SYGVNS. V gave up 6 bases and J gave up 0 bases, with 8 bases separating them. The CDR3 consists of 13 residues. The CDR3 reads CASRQGSNYGYTF. CDR3 DNA: TGTGCCAGCAGACAGGGCTCTAACTATGGCTACACCTTC.

A few counts support this clonotype. V usage is TRBV29-1 and J usage is TRBJ1-5; possible D gene TRBD1, 5 bases. The CDR3 totals 12 residues. Trimming cost V 4 bases and J 8 bases, with 12 bases left between them. Germline values: CDR1 SQVTM, CDR2 ANQGSEA. The CDR3 sequence: CSVVRGGEPQHF. The CDR3 bases are TGCAGCGTTGTTAGGGGCGGGGAGCCCCAGCATTTT.

This chain links TRBV20-1 with TRBJ1-5; weak D call: TRBD1 (5 bases). V shed 5 bases and J shed 6 bases, with 20 bases lying between them. CDR3 length: 15 amino acids. The germline gives CDR1 DFQATT, CDR2 SNEGSKA (reference sequence). The CDR3 nucleotides are TGCAGTGCTCAAAGCGGGCATGGGGGGGGTCAGCCCCAGCATTTT. Its translation is CSAQSGHGGGQPQHF.

This sequence joins TRBV20-1 and TRBJ1-2, with D possibly matching TRBD1 (6 bases). V lost 0 bases to trimming and J lost 4 bases, with 15 bases between them. The CDR3 is 15 amino acids. Germline CDR1 is DFQATT and CDR2 is SNEGSKA (reference sequence). DNA for the CDR3: TGCAGTGCTAGAGACCCCGACAGGTTCTCCTATGGCTACACCTTC. Its protein is CSARDPDRFSYGYTF.

The rearrangement uses TRBV5-1 and TRBJ2-2, with D tentatively TRBD2 (6 bases). Trimming took 0 bases from V and 2 from J, leaving 11 bases between them. Germline CDR1 is SGHRS and CDR2 is YFSETQ. CDR3 length: 16 amino acids. CDR3 DNA: TGCGCCAGCAGCTTGGGGGGTAGCGGTAACACCGGGGAGCTGTTTTTT. This encodes CASSLGGSGNTGELFF.

CDR3 bases: TGTGCCAGCAGTTTGGCGGGGGCTAGGAGTCAGCCCCAGCATTTT. Protein product: CASSLAGARSQPQHF. V and J are TRBV28 and TRBJ1-5; perhaps TRBD1 as D (6 bases). Germline V gene data show CDR1 as MDHEN and CDR2 as SYDVKM. V was cut by 3 bases and J by 6 bases, with 15 bases left in between. The CDR3 loop spans 15 amino acids.

The gene calls are TRBV9 and TRBJ1-6; D is ambiguous. Germline assignment: CDR1 SGDLS and CDR2 YYNGEE. Trimming removed 0 bases at V and 9 bases at J, with 19 bases between. The CDR3 runs 17 residues. CDR3 sequence: CASSVAPQQTQTSPLHF. The CDR3 DNA follows: TGTGCCAGCAGCGTAGCTCCCCAACAGACACAAACTTCACCCCTCCACTTT.

The J gene is TRBJ2-2, the V gene TRBV20-1, with 7 bases lining up with TRBD2. This CDR3 region has 16 residues. Trimming at V came to 2 bases and at J to 0 bases, leaving 6 bases not matched to a gene. Germline V gene data show CDR1 as DFQATT and CDR2 as SNEGSKA (reference sequence). The CDR3 DNA is TGCAGTGCTAGATCCGCTAGCGGACCGAACACCGGGGAGCTGTTTTTT. Its translation is CSARSASGPNTGELFF.

The chain has TRBV7-8 and TRBJ1-5, with no clear D. The V and J ends lost 2 bases and 6 bases respectively, with 14 bases between them. CDR1 SGHVS and CDR2 FQNEAQ come from the germline V gene. This CDR3 region has 15 residues. Written as DNA, the CDR3 is TGTGCCAGCAGCTTAAGTTCGAGCGGGGTTCAGCCCCAGCATTTT. It is translated as CASSLSSSGVQPQHF.

This chain uses TRBV6-5 with TRBJ1-2; D is uncertain. V was trimmed by 4 bases and J by 8 bases, leaving 14 bases between them. Germline-derived CDR1 and CDR2 are MNHEY and SVGAGI. The CDR3 has 13 amino acids. CDR3 DNA: TGTGCCAGCAGTTCCTGGACGGACCTGGGCTACACCTTC. Translating it yields CASSSWTDLGYTF.

This clonotype has just a few counts. The rearrangement joins TRBV29-1 to TRBJ1-2; D not certain. V was pared by 4 bases and J by 7 bases, with 10 bases between. Germline V gene sequence: CDR1 SQVTM, CDR2 ANQGSEA. The CDR3 is 11 amino acids. This CDR3 reads CSVVRLTGYTF. The CDR3, as DNA: TGCAGCGTTGTGCGGTTAACTGGCTACACCTTC.

This CDR3 reads CSAREVEGSQPQHF. The CDR3 coding sequence is TGCAGTGCTAGAGAGGTAGAGGGGTCACAGCCCCAGCATTTT. This chain connects TRBV20-1 to TRBJ1-5, with D possibly TRBD1 on 5 matching bases. The germline V gene has CDR1 DFQATT and CDR2 SNEGSKA (reference sequence). CDR3 length: 14 residues. V lost 0 bases to trimming and J lost 7 bases, with 13 bases between them.

This clonotype was observed many times. The genes are TRBV20-1 and TRBJ2-1; 11 bases agree with TRBD2. The length of the CDR3 is 17 residues. With V trimmed by 3 bases and J by 7 bases, 14 bases remained unmatched. Germline CDR1 reads DFQATT; CDR2 reads SNEGSKA (reference sequence). The CDR3 DNA sequence: TGCAGTGCTAGGCCCCGTAGGATAGCGGGAGGGGGAAATGAGCAGTTCTTC. Translation: CSARPRRIAGGGNEQFF.

The chain combines TRBV6-1 with TRBJ1-1; D not resolved. V lost 4 bases and J lost 8, with 8 bases in between. The CDR3 runs 11 residues. Germline V gene lookup returns CDR1 MNHNS and CDR2 SASEGT. CDR3 sequence: CASSVEQEAFF. In nucleotides, the CDR3 is TGTGCCAGCAGTGTAGAGCAGGAAGCTTTCTTT.

In this sample, this clonotype turned up a few times. The V and J genes are TRBV29-1 and TRBJ1-1; 7 bases fit TRBD1. The V gene's germline CDR1 is SQVTM and CDR2 ANQGSEA. Losses at the gene ends were 4 bases for V and 1 base for J; bases not matched to a gene: 6. CDR3 length equals 14 residues. This chain's CDR3 is CSVAQGGSNTEAFF. The CDR3 DNA sequence: TGCAGCGTTGCTCAGGGGGGTTCGAACACTGAAGCTTTCTTT. The full variable domain, completed using reference TRBV29-1 and TRBJ1-1, is SAVISQKPSRDICQRGTSLTIQCQVDSQVTMMFWYRQQPGQSLTLIATANQGSEATYESGFVIDKFPISRPNLTFSTLTVSNMSPEDSSIYLCSVAQGGSNTEAFFGQGTRLTVV.

The chain combines TRBV3-1 with TRBJ2-4; TRBD2 matches 7 bases. This CDR3 has 15 residues. V lost 0 bases, J lost 6 bases, and 5 bases stayed unmatched. Germline CDR1 and CDR2: LGHDT and YNNKEL (reference sequence). The DNA of the CDR3 is TGTGCCAGCAGCCAAGATCCGGGGGGTTTAAACATTCAGTACTTC. Its translation: CASSQDPGGLNIQYF.

The V call is TRBV5-1, the J call TRBJ1-1; the D is unclear. The germline V and J ends were trimmed by 0 bases and 5 bases, with 11 bases remaining between them. This CDR3 has 14 amino acids. Per the germline V gene, CDR1 is SGHRS and CDR2 is YFSETQ. CDR3 region: CASSLAQDSTEAFF. The CDR3 DNA reads as TGCGCCAGCAGCTTGGCGCAGGATAGTACTGAAGCTTTCTTT.

V usage is TRBV30 and J usage is TRBJ2-2; possibly TRBD1 for D (5 bases). This CDR3 has 15 amino acids. The ends were cut back, 5 bases at V and 6 bases at J, with 19 bases in the middle. In germline, CDR1 is GTSNPN, CDR2 SVGIG (reference sequence). The CDR3: CAWGRGLGVPGELFF. The DNA of the CDR3 is TGTGCCTGGGGACGTGGGTTAGGGGTGCCCGGGGAGCTGTTTTTT.

This sequence joins TRBV28 and TRBJ1-5; TRBD1 is a possible D gene (5 bases). Germline-derived CDR1 and CDR2 are MDHEN and SYDVKM. Trimming took off 6 bases at V and 0 bases at J, with 12 bases between the two ends. This CDR3 has 15 residues. CDR3 loop: CASRALTDSNQPQHF. The DNA of the CDR3 is TGTGCCAGCAGAGCCCTGACAGATAGCAATCAGCCCCAGCATTTT. Filled out from reference TRBV28 and TRBJ1-5, the complete variable domain reads DVKVTQSSRYLVKRTGEKVFLECVQDMDHENMFWYRQDPGLGLRLIYFSYDVKMKEKGDIPEGYSVSREKKERFSLILESASTNQTSMYLCASRALTDSNQPQHFGDGTRLSIL.

This clonotype occurred a few times. The V call is TRBV30, the J call TRBJ1-4, with D maybe TRBD1 (5 bases). Germline CDR1 is GTSNPN and CDR2 is SVGIG (reference sequence). V was clipped by 3 bases and J by 8 bases, with 25 bases between them. The CDR3 is 17 residues long. This chain's CDR3 is CAWSIGGYGTRAEKLFF. The CDR3 region has the DNA TGTGCCTGGAGCATAGGCGGATATGGGACCCGGGCCGAAAAACTGTTTTTT. Full variable domain (remainder filled in from reference TRBV30 and TRBJ1-4): SQTIHQWPATLVQPVGSPLSLECTVEGTSNPNLYWYRQAAGRGLQLLFYSVGIGQISSEVPQNLSASRPQDRQFILSSKKLLLSDSGFYLCAWSIGGYGTRAEKLFFGSGTQLSVL.

V is TRBV12-3 or TRBV12-4 and J is TRBJ1-2; TRBD1 is a possible D gene (5 bases). The CDR3 consists of 12 residues. V gave up 6 bases and J gave up 5 bases, with 10 bases separating them. Written as DNA, the CDR3 is TGTGCCAGCAGCAACGAGGGGTATGGCTACACCTTC. Residues: CASSNEGYGYTF.

The chain couples TRBV9 to TRBJ2-5; 8 nucleotides line up with TRBD2. The V segment lost 4 bases and the J segment 2 bases; nucleotides outside the gene matches: 10. The length of the CDR3 is 16 residues. Germline V gene lookup returns CDR1 SGDLS and CDR2 YYNGEE. The CDR3 region is CASSSGGGRIQETQYF. CDR3 DNA sequence: TGTGCCAGCAGCTCCGGGGGGGGACGGATACAAGAGACCCAGTACTTC.

This chain joins TRBV29-1 and TRBJ1-4; D may be TRBD1 (5 bases). Germline V CDR1 and CDR2: SQVTM, ANQGSEA. Between the trimmed V and J ends, which lost 5 bases and 14 bases, there was a span of 15 bases. The CDR3 covers 11 residues. The CDR3 coding sequence is TGCAGCGTTTCGACAGAAGGTCCGCTGTTTTTT. This gives the protein CSVSTEGPLFF. The complete variable domain, with remaining parts taken from reference TRBV29-1 and TRBJ1-4, reads SAVISQKPSRDICQRGTSLTIQCQVDSQVTMMFWYRQQPGQSLTLIATANQGSEATYESGFVIDKFPISRPNLTFSTLTVSNMSPEDSSIYLCSVSTEGPLFFGSGTQLSVL.

This clonotype was detected many times. This rearrangement joins TRBV6-2 or TRBV6-3 to TRBJ2-7; tentative D call: TRBD2 (6 bases). V gave up 2 bases and J gave up 6 bases, with 14 bases separating them. The CDR3 has 14 residues. From germline, CDR1 is MNHEY and CDR2 SVGEGT. CDR3 region: CASSYPSPGAEQYV. CDR3 in DNA: TGTGCCAGCAGTTACCCCTCTCCGGGAGCCGAGCAGTACGTC.